This T cell receptor (beta chain) stems from a study of T-cell reconstitution after alpha-beta-depleted transplantation in children listed by TCRdb under 2016. Looking at the study overall: Using TCR repertoire profiling, the study quantitatively followed how T-cell immune reconstitution unfolded in children after TCRalphabeta/CD19-depleted allogeneic hematopoietic cell transplantation.

CDR1 SGDLS and CDR2 YYNGEE were looked up in the germline V gene. The CDR3 numbers 17 residues from cysteine through phenylalanine. Only the CDR3 DNA stays, 51 bases, in frame from base 1. Deletion took 3 bases off V and 3 bases off J, with a span of 19 bases between the germline ends. Results the study describes overall, beyond this receptor: Apparently early alphabetaT-cell count recovery about two months after transplant reportedly relied on only several hundred rapidly expanded clones derived from non-depleted graft cells. In some patients, the high TCRbeta diversity seen at day 60 was put down to recipient T cells and intrathymic progenitors that had survived conditioning. Hyperexpanded clone frequencies declined over subsequent months; after one year, T-cell counts and TCRbeta diversity were mostly attributed to newly produced T cells.

What this sample's treatment or condition label stands for: allogeneic hematopoietic cell transplantation with graft depleted of TCRalphabeta T cells and CD19 B cells. The children who served as transplant recipients had been given grafts of TCRalphabeta/CD19-depleted allogeneic hematopoietic cells. Library preparation was by PCR. TCRdb names Illumina HiSeq 2500 as the instrument used. TCR libraries were prepared with molecular barcoding, using unique molecular identifiers to normalize TCRbeta repertoire quantification. The raw public data were reprocessed by TCRdb itself: fastp quality trimming at Q25, MiXCR clonotype calling, in-frame beta chains only. Rows with one shared CDR3 protein collapse into an entry with the most common genes and DNA. The sample table holds around 300,000 distinct CDR3 sequences, of which over 20% were seen once. The ten largest account for approximately 10% of the sample.

A word on this clonotype: No antigen is known for it. Per-nucleotide qualities are absent, and no much larger clonotype sits a single base away.

This specimen was PBMCs, mostly from graft donor cells, taken 180 days after TCRalphabeta/CD19-depleted stem cell transplant. The sequence links TRBV9 to TRBJ2-4; the D gene is perhaps TRBD2, on 7 matching bases. The sequence was obtained from a male patient under 18 who had a stem cell transplant for acute lymphoblastic leukemia, so the T cells may come from the graft donor. The DNA is as follows: TGTGCCAGCAGCGAGCCCCTCAGGGGAGGGGGCAAAAACATTCAGTACTTC. Translated, this is CASSEPLRGGGKNIQYF. Reference TRBV9 and TRBJ2-4 genes cover what lies past the CDR3, so the full variable domain is DSGVTQTPKHLITATGQRVTLRCSPRSGDLSVYWYQQSLDQGLQFLIQYYNGEERAKGNILERFSAQQFPDLHSELNLSSLELGDSALYFCASSEPLRGGGKNIQYFGAGTRLSVL.